This T cell receptor beta chain came from a study of blood T cell repertoires in COVID-19. This clone has a single count. This CDR3 has 17 amino acids. V was clipped by 5 bases and J by 0 bases; unmatched bases: 9. Germline V gene lookup returns CDR1 MNHEY and CDR2 SVGEGT. Method: immunoSEQ multiplex PCR; TCRdb's copy keeps in-frame clones and lacks some. The profile covers about 150,000 clones, with around 83% appearing a single time and 15% to 20% taken by the ten largest. Sequencing used peripheral blood. This chain connects TRBV6-2 or TRBV6-3 to TRBJ1-5; TRBD1 aligns across 8 bases. This receptor was obtained from a woman aged 70 to 79 who had recovered from COVID-19. The CDR3 DNA sequence: TGTGCCAGCAGTACCATCGGGACAGGCAGTAGCAATCAGCCCCAGCATTTT. Protein: CASSTIGTGSSNQPQHF.